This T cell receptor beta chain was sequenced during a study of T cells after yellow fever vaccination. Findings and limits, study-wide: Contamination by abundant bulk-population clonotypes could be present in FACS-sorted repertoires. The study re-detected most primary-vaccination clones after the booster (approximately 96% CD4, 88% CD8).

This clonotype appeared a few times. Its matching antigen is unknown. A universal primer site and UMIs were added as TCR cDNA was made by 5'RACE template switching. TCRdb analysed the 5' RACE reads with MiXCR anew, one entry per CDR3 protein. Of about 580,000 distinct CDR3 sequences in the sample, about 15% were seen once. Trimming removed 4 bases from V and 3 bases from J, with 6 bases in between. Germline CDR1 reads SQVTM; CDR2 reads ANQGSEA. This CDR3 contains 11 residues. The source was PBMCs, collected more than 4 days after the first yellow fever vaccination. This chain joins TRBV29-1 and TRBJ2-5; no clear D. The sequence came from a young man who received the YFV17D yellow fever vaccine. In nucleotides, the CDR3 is TGCAGCGTTGGAGTAAAAGAGACCCAGTACTTC. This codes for CSVGVKETQYF.